This T cell receptor beta chain appears in the sequencing data of a study of cytomegalovirus exposure and HLA in healthy donors. Worth noting for this clone: Its target is unknown.

The CDR3 covers 15 residues. V trimming: 2 bases; J trimming: 6 bases; junction bases outside the gene matches: 2. Germline V gene data show CDR1 as LGHNA and CDR2 as YSLEER. Regarding the study as a whole: TRBV6-2, TRBV6-3 and other indistinguishable V segments were excluded. Accurate HLA-A and HLA-B prediction from TCR beta sequences was reported for most subjects.

The PCR employed 60 Vbeta primers together with 13 Jbeta primers. TCRdb's table, derived via immunoSEQ multiplex PCR, lists solely in-frame clones and lacks some. Of about 170,000 clones listed, roughly 75% are singletons. This chain joins TRBV4-3 and TRBJ2-3; 13 bases fit TRBD2. The receptor was isolated from a woman in her 50s in good health and CMV-seropositive. The sample taken for sequencing was PBMCs. CDR3 DNA sequence: TGCGCCAGCAGCCAAAGGGGACTAGCGGGGGATACGCAGTATTTT. Translation gives CASSQRGLAGDTQYF.